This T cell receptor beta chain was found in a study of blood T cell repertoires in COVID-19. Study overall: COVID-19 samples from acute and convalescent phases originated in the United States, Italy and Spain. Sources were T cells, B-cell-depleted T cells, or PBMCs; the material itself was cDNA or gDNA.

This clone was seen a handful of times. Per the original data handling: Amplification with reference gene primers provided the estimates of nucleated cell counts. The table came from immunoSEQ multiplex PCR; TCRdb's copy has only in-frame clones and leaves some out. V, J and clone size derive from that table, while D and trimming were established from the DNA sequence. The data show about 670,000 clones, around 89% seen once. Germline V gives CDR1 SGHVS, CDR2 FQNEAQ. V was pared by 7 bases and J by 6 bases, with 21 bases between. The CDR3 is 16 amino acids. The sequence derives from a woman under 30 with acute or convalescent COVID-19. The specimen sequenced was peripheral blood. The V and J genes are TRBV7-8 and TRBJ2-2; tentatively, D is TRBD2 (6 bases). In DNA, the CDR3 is TGTGCCAGCACCTACGGCGCCCATGGGGACTCCGGGGAGCTGTTTTTT. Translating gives CASTYGAHGDSGELFF.